These T cell receptor beta chains were read from a single sample in a study of blood T cell repertoires in COVID-19. Assay: immunoSEQ multiplex PCR; the TCRdb copy retains only in-frame clones and omits some. This table holds around 100,000 clones, about 91% found once. Sequencing input: peripheral blood. The origin of the receptors is a human donor in a cohort sampled during active COVID-19. Each CDR3 is given with its conserved first and last residue. Each record gives: J gene, V gene, CDR3 protein.

J gene: TRBJ2-6; V gene: TRBV7-2; CDR3 protein: CASSRLTGSGANVLTF
J gene: TRBJ1-2; V gene: TRBV5-5; CDR3 protein: CASSFLEGARDGYTF
J gene: TRBJ1-2; V gene: TRBV19; CDR3 protein: CASRSQGNYNYGYTF
J gene: TRBJ2-5; V gene: TRBV7-2; CDR3 protein: CASSLGPASGIRGSTQYF
J gene: TRBJ1-2; V gene: TRBV7-2; CDR3 protein: CASRPFSRVYGYTF
J gene: TRBJ1-6; V gene: TRBV14; CDR3 protein: CASSPGRNSPLHF
J gene: TRBJ1-2; V gene: TRBV28; CDR3 protein: CASSLQVANYGYTF
J gene: TRBJ2-7; V gene: TRBV4-1; CDR3 protein: CASSQGDRANEQYF
J gene: TRBJ1-2; V gene: TRBV19; CDR3 protein: CASSPDRAYGYTF
J gene: TRBJ2-7; V gene: TRBV11-2; CDR3 protein: CASSPDSRSSYEQYF
J gene: TRBJ2-1; V gene: TRBV19; CDR3 protein: CASSIATDLEGYNEQFF
J gene: TRBJ2-2; V gene: TRBV11-2; CDR3 protein: CASSSQGELFF
J gene: TRBJ1-3; V gene: TRBV15; CDR3 protein: CATSRDRSNGNTIYF
J gene: TRBJ1-3; V gene: TRBV12-3/TRBV12-4; CDR3 protein: CASSTGAGNTIYF